What follows is one TCR beta chain and its context. Its antigen is unknown. The sample belongs to a study of cytomegalovirus exposure and HLA in healthy donors. Whole-study context: In a later analysis, it was reported that the roughly 120 validation repertoires had been produced on the same platform as the 670 or so repertoires belonging to the first cohort. Whole-study findings and limits: In vitro work confirmed that a few CMV-associated chains recognize CMV antigens. Listed as cytomegalovirus-associated were 150 to 200 TCR beta chains. A subsequent analysis found that TCR clusters from the first cohort also tended to co-occur in the 90 to 150 validation repertoires, with approximately 95% of cluster scores above 0.

The CDR3 covers 15 residues. The V end was cut by 0 bases, the J end by 1 base, with 11 bases between. CDR1 is SGHRS and CDR2 is YFSETQ in the germline V gene. Sequencing was performed with immunoSEQ multiplex PCR; in TCRdb, only in-frame clones are kept and a portion is missing. The sample lists some 78,000 clones, almost 97% occurring once. This TCR was sampled from a man aged 18 to 29 in good health and CMV-seropositive. V and J are TRBV5-1 and TRBJ2-7; D not certain. Material: PBMCs. CDR3: CASSLAAGVSYEQYF. CDR3 DNA: TGCGCCAGCAGCTTGGCGGCAGGCGTATCCTACGAGCAGTACTTC.